Below are 18 T cell receptor beta chains sequenced from a single sample in a study of control samples from healthy donors and cancer patients. The repertoire was sequenced with immunoSEQ multiplex PCR; TCRdb's copy has only in-frame clones and lacks some. The sample contains tens of thousands of clones, 80% to 95% of which appear only once. The material sequenced was PBMCs. Receptor source: a woman aged 40 to 55 with lung cancer.

The rearrangement joins TRBV4-1 to TRBJ1-5; D perhaps matches TRBD1 (5 bases). CDR1 MGHRA and CDR2 YSYEKL come from the germline V gene. V lost 2 bases, J lost 5 bases, and 16 bases lay in between. CDR3 size: 16 residues. The CDR3 here is CASSQLATRVDQPQHF. The CDR3 DNA sequence: TGCGCCAGCAGCCAATTGGCCACCAGGGTAGATCAGCCCCAGCATTTT.

V usage is TRBV3-1 (or the pseudogene TRBV3-2) and J usage is TRBJ1-1, with 9 bases aligning to TRBD1. The V gene end was trimmed by 3 bases and the J gene end by 4 bases; junction bases not matched to a gene: 15. Germline assignment: CDR1 LGHDT and CDR2 YNNKEL (reference sequence). This CDR3 is 18 amino acids long. The CDR3 coding sequence is TGTGCCAGCAGCCACATATCGATACAGGGGGCGGGCGGCACTGAAGCTTTCTTT. It is translated as CASSHISIQGAGGTEAFF.

This rearrangement joins TRBV20-1 to TRBJ1-2; tentative D call: TRBD1 (6 bases). Germline-derived CDR1 and CDR2 are DFQATT and SNEGSKA (reference sequence). Trimming shortened V by 3 bases and J by 4 bases, and 12 bases separated the two germline ends. There are 13 residues in the CDR3. The CDR3 DNA reads TGCAGTGCTAGTCACAGGGATACCTATGGCTACACCTTC. Protein sequence: CSASHRDTYGYTF.

J is TRBJ2-7 and V is TRBV28, with TRBD1 identical over 7 bases. CDR1 MDHEN and CDR2 SYDVKM come from the germline V gene. This CDR3 region has 14 residues. Trimming cost V 10 bases and J 8 bases; bases outside gene matches: 17. The CDR3 DNA is TGTGCCACTTCCCGGGACAGCGCTACCCCCCAGCAGTACTTC. This codes for CATSRDSATPQQYF.

V and J are TRBV19 and TRBJ1-3; D may be TRBD1 (6 bases). V lost 5 bases and J 0 bases, leaving 11 bases between the germline ends. The CDR3 has 15 amino acids. CDR1 and CDR2 from the germline V gene are LNHDA and SQIVND (reference sequence). The CDR3 DNA is TGTGCCAGTAGTGCCCAGGGGATCTCTGGAAACACCATATATTTT. Protein: CASSAQGISGNTIYF.

J is TRBJ2-1 and V is TRBV3-1 (or the pseudogene TRBV3-2); D uncertain. V was clipped by 4 bases and J by 13 bases, with 23 bases between them. The CDR3 is 15 amino acids. The V gene's germline CDR1 is LGHDT and CDR2 YNNKEL (reference sequence). CDR3 loop: CASSPAINLGSNQFF. The CDR3 DNA sequence: TGTGCCAGCAGCCCGGCGATTAATTTGGGTTCCAATCAGTTCTTC.

The chain couples TRBV7-2 to TRBJ2-5; D uncertain. This CDR3 contains 13 residues. The ends were cut back, 1 base at V and 7 bases at J, with 10 bases in the middle. CDR1 is SGHTA and CDR2 is FQGNSA in the germline V gene. The CDR3 bases are TGTGCCAGCAGCTTAGACGGGCCGGGGACCCAGTACTTC. Translating gives CASSLDGPGTQYF.

The chain employs TRBV7-2 and TRBJ1-2; D is unclear. V gave up 1 base and J gave up 7 bases, with 7 bases separating them. The V gene's germline CDR1 is SGHTA and CDR2 FQGNSA. This CDR3 contains 12 residues. This CDR3 is CASSLERGGYTF. The CDR3 DNA follows: TGTGCCAGCAGCTTAGAACGGGGTGGCTACACCTTC.

This clone appeared a few times. Other DNA sequences from this sample encode an identical CDR3 as well. The V call is TRBV30, the J call TRBJ1-5; tentatively, D is TRBD1 (5 bases). V gave up 2 bases and J gave up 2 bases, with 7 bases separating them. The germline V gene encodes CDR1 GTSNPN and CDR2 SVGIG (reference sequence). The CDR3 covers 13 residues. This chain's CDR3 is CAWSPQGNQPQHF. The CDR3, as DNA: TGTGCCTGGAGTCCACAGGGCAATCAGCCCCAGCATTTT.

The J gene is TRBJ2-7, the V gene TRBV11-2; 7 bases are shared with TRBD1. CDR3 size: 14 residues. Unmatched junction bases numbered 4, after V lost 1 base and J lost 4 bases. Germline CDR1 SGHAT, CDR2 FQNNGV. The CDR3 here is CASSLGGTEYEQYF. CDR3 sequence (DNA): TGTGCCAGCAGCTTAGGTGGGACAGAGTACGAGCAGTACTTC.

This clone was seen just once. The chain has TRBV24-1 and TRBJ2-3, with D tentatively TRBD1 or TRBD2 (5 bases each). In germline, CDR1 is KGHDR, CDR2 SFDVKD. The CDR3 contains 16 residues. V gave up 3 bases and J gave up 2 bases, with 14 bases separating them. CDR3 nucleotide sequence: TGTGCCACCAGTGATGATCCTACGGGACCCACAGATACGCAGTATTTT. Its translation is CATSDDPTGPTDTQYF.

The chain recombines TRBV30 with TRBJ1-4; D not resolved. CDR3 length: 12 amino acids. V lost 0 bases and J 7 bases, leaving 6 bases between the germline ends. CDR1 and CDR2 from the germline V gene are GTSNPN and SVGIG (reference sequence). In DNA, the CDR3 is TGTGCCTGGAGTGTAGCTGGTGAAAAACTGTTTTTT. It is translated as CAWSVAGEKLFF.

The chain has TRBV5-1 and TRBJ1-1; TRBD1 agrees at 8 bases. The CDR3 is 14 residues long. Trimming removed 0 bases from V and 7 bases from J; junction bases left unmatched: 5. Germline V gene lookup returns CDR1 SGHRS and CDR2 YFSETQ. The CDR3 region is CASSLGQGAGEAFF. The CDR3 DNA follows: TGCGCCAGCAGCTTGGGGCAGGGGGCTGGTGAAGCTTTCTTT.

The CDR3 spells CASTRGGGETQYF. The CDR3 bases are TGTGCCTCCACCCGGGGGGGTGGAGAGACCCAGTACTTC. The chain is built from TRBV19 and TRBJ2-5; TRBD2 matches 8 bases. The germline V gene has CDR1 LNHDA and CDR2 SQIVND (reference sequence). With V trimmed by 11 bases and J by 4 bases, 9 bases remained unmatched. This CDR3 comprises 13 residues. Full variable domain (remainder filled in from reference TRBV19 and TRBJ2-5): DGGITQSPKYLFRKEGQNVTLSCEQNLNHDAMYWYRQDPGQGLRLIYYSQIVNDFQKGDIAEGYSVSREKKESFPLTVTSAQKNPTAFYLCASTRGGGETQYFGPGTRLLVL.

The rearrangement uses TRBV4-1 and TRBJ1-1; 10 bases map to TRBD1. The CDR3 is 14 amino acids. Trimming removed 7 bases from V and 3 bases from J; junction bases left unmatched: 5. Germline values: CDR1 MGHRA, CDR2 YSYEKL. The chain's CDR3 is CASMTGQGDTEAFF. CDR3 DNA: TGCGCCAGCATGACCGGACAGGGGGACACTGAAGCTTTCTTT.

A single count supports this clone. The V gene is TRBV7-9, the J gene TRBJ1-4; D may be TRBD1 (5 bases). CDR1 SEHNR and CDR2 FQNEAQ come from the germline V gene (reference sequence). The CDR3 consists of 14 residues. The V gene lost 6 bases and the J gene lost 5 bases, with 13 bases spanning the gap. The DNA for the CDR3 is TGTGCCAGCAGTTTTAACCAGGGCAATGAAAAACTGTTTTTT. Amino acids: CASSFNQGNEKLFF.

V is TRBV27 and J is TRBJ2-7; D unresolved. CDR1 and CDR2 (germline): MNHEY, SMNVEV (reference sequence). V lost 5 bases and J lost 5, with 7 bases in between. The CDR3 extends over 11 amino acids. In DNA, the CDR3 is TGTGCCAGCAGTCACGCCCACGAGCAGTACTTC. Its translation: CASSHAHEQYF.

Concerning this clone: The junction shows a germline mismatch at one end, possibly a read error. Different DNA sequences within this sample yield the same CDR3. The V gene is TRBV6-6, the J gene TRBJ2-7, with a possible D match to TRBD1 (5 bases). The length of the CDR3 is 14 residues. The germline V gene encodes CDR1 MNHNY and CDR2 SVGAGI (reference sequence). CDR3: CASSYSAGIREQYF. The CDR3 DNA reads as TGTGCCAGCAGCTACTCGGCAGGGATCCGCGAGCAGTACTTC.